This section outlines one T cell receptor beta chain sequence together with its context. What it binds is unknown. This entry is derived from a study of cytomegalovirus exposure and HLA in healthy donors. Each donor's status was that of a healthy bone marrow donor. In the PCR, 60 Vbeta and 13 Jbeta primers were used. Sequencing used immunoSEQ multiplex PCR; TCRdb keeps in-frame clones, though not all of them. The repertoire table contains over 50,000 clones. General study findings and limits: Reportedly, HLA-A and HLA-B alleles of most subjects were accurately predicted from TCR beta.

The specimen was PBMCs. The clonotype originates from a man aged 50-59 years in good health and CMV-seropositive.

The CDR3 spells CASKRGDYNEQFF. The CDR3 nucleotides read TGTGCCAGCAAACGGGGGGATTACAATGAGCAGTTCTTC. The gene calls are TRBV27 and TRBJ2-1; TRBD2 matches 7 bases. The CDR3 loop spans 13 amino acids. The germline V gene encodes CDR1 MNHEY and CDR2 SMNVEV (reference sequence). After removal of 7 bases from V and 4 bases from J, the junction contained 4 bases not matched to a gene.